One T cell receptor beta chain is described in this entry. Some clones are missing from TCRdb's copy, which holds only in-frame ones; the method was immunoSEQ multiplex PCR. The sample lists 95,000 to 150,000 clones, about 93% seen once, with approximately 6.2% in the top ten. The record originates from a study of T cell changes during pregnancy in multiple sclerosis. This receptor was obtained from a female donor with multiple sclerosis, enrolled in a pregnancy study. The sequences come from peripheral blood, collected before pregnancy.

The CDR3 sequence is CASSEQEISYEQYF. DNA of the CDR3: TGTGCCAGCAGTGAACAGGAAATCTCCTACGAGCAGTACTTC. The chain recombines TRBV6-5 with TRBJ2-7; possibly TRBD1 for D (5 bases). The germline CDR1 and CDR2 sequences are MNHEY and SVGAGI. V was cut by 5 bases and J by 0 bases, with 11 bases left in between. This CDR3 comprises 14 residues.